The rows below give T cell receptor beta chains drawn from one sample of a study of CD8 T cells in ankylosing spondylitis. TCRdb called the 5' RACE reads again in MiXCR, with one record for every CDR3 protein. The data contain 250,000 to 300,000 distinct CDR3 sequences, around 19% of them singletons. Sequencing input: blood, either unsorted or a sorted T cell fraction (not recorded which). All receptors derive from a male donor with ankylosing spondylitis or in good health (not recorded which). CDR3s include the opening cysteine and the closing phenylalanine or tryptophan. The D gene is left open where the match is weak. A clone size is listed for some rows: how often the clone was seen (once, few, many), or a class if it is expanded.

clone_size: -; j_call: TRBJ2-1; v_call: TRBV6-1; d_call: -; cdr3_aa: CASSARPRTVAYNEQFF; cdr3_nt: TGTGCCAGCAGTGCTCGCCCTCGGACAGTAGCCTACAATGAGCAGTTCTTC
clone_size: many; j_call: TRBJ1-2; v_call: TRBV28; d_call: TRBD1; cdr3_aa: CASIQTGSSYTF; cdr3_nt: TGTGCCAGTATCCAGACAGGGTCTAGCTACACCTTC
clone_size: many; j_call: TRBJ2-1; v_call: TRBV7-3; d_call: TRBD2; cdr3_aa: CASSLGTSGPFF; cdr3_nt: TGTGCCAGCAGCTTAGGGACTAGCGGTCCGTTCTTC
clone_size: many; j_call: TRBJ2-2; v_call: TRBV18; d_call: -; cdr3_aa: CASSPQGANTGELFF; cdr3_nt: TGTGCCAGCAGCCCACAGGGAGCGAACACCGGGGAGCTGTTTTTT
clone_size: many; j_call: TRBJ2-1; v_call: TRBV7-3; d_call: -; cdr3_aa: CASSLTVVPSSSYNEQFF; cdr3_nt: TGTGCCAGCAGCTTAACCGTCGTTCCGAGCAGCTCCTACAATGAGCAGTTCTTC
clone_size: -; j_call: TRBJ2-5; v_call: TRBV29-1; d_call: TRBD2; cdr3_aa: CSVERITSGRLQETQYF; cdr3_nt: TGCAGCGTTGAAAGGATTACTAGCGGGAGGCTTCAAGAGACCCAGTACTTC
clone_size: -; j_call: TRBJ2-1; v_call: TRBV6-1; d_call: TRBD2; cdr3_aa: CASRGGQWGNEQFF; cdr3_nt: TGTGCCAGCAGGGGAGGGCAGTGGGGGAATGAGCAGTTCTTC
clone_size: -; j_call: TRBJ2-2; v_call: TRBV12-3/TRBV12-4; d_call: -; cdr3_aa: CAITPGGLNTGELFF; cdr3_nt: TGTGCCATTACGCCGGGGGGCCTAAACACCGGGGAGCTGTTTTTT
clone_size: -; j_call: TRBJ2-1; v_call: TRBV4-1; d_call: -; cdr3_aa: CASSQETRYNEQFF; cdr3_nt: TGCGCCAGCAGCCAAGAGACCCGTTACAATGAGCAGTTCTTC
clone_size: many; j_call: TRBJ2-5; v_call: TRBV20-1; d_call: TRBD2; cdr3_aa: CSAPPASGSGETQYF; cdr3_nt: TGCAGTGCCCCGCCTGCCAGCGGGAGTGGGGAGACCCAGTACTTC
clone_size: -; j_call: TRBJ2-2; v_call: TRBV5-1; d_call: TRBD2; cdr3_aa: CASSEGRDTGELFF; cdr3_nt: TGCGCCAGCAGCGAAGGGAGGGACACCGGGGAGCTGTTTTTT
clone_size: -; j_call: TRBJ1-1; v_call: TRBV5-6; d_call: TRBD1; cdr3_aa: CASSGRGQPVAEAFF; cdr3_nt: TGTGCCAGCAGCGGACGGGGACAGCCCGTGGCTGAAGCTTTCTTT
clone_size: few; j_call: TRBJ2-1; v_call: TRBV29-1; d_call: TRBD2; cdr3_aa: CSVDGGVWFSYNEQFF; cdr3_nt: TGCAGCGTTGATGGGGGGGTTTGGTTTTCTTACAATGAGCAGTTCTTC
clone_size: -; j_call: TRBJ2-2; v_call: TRBV5-6; d_call: -; cdr3_aa: CASSASVNTGELVF; cdr3_nt: TGTGCCAGCAGCGCGTCAGTGAACACCGGGGAGCTGGTTTTT
clone_size: -; j_call: TRBJ1-5; v_call: TRBV5-1; d_call: -; cdr3_aa: CASTPLRGDDNQPQHF; cdr3_nt: TGCGCCAGCACCCCATTACGGGGGGATGACAATCAGCCCCAGCATTTT